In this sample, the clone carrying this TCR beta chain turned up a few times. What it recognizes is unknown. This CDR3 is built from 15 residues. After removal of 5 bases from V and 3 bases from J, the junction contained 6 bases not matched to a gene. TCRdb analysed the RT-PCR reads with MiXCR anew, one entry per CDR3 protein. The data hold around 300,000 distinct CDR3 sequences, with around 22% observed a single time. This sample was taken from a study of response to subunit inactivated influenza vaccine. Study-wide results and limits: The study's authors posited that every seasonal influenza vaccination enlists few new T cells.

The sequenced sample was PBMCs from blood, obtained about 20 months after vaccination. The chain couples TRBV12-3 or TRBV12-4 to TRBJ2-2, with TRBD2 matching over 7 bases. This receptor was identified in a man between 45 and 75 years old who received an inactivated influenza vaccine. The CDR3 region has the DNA TGTGCCAGCAGTCCCCCTCGGGGGGACACCGGGGAGCTGTTTTTT. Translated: CASSPPRGDTGELFF.